This T cell receptor beta chain appears in the sequencing data of a study of blood T cell repertoires in COVID-19. Across the whole study: There were acute and convalescent COVID-19 samples, and they came from the United States, Italy and Spain. From T cells, B-cell-depleted T cells, or PBMCs came the material, which was cDNA or gDNA.

Source study methods: Cell counts per sample came from amplifying reference gene primers. TCRdb's table, derived via immunoSEQ multiplex PCR, lists solely in-frame clones and lacks some. That table supplies the V and J calls and clone size; D and trimming were determined from the DNA. This table has roughly 89,000 clones, about 80% appearing once. The CDR3 is 15 amino acids. The V gene's germline CDR1 is SGHTS and CDR2 YDEGEE. The V end was cut by 4 bases, the J end by 8 bases, with 18 bases between. This clonotype was sampled from a woman between 65 and 79 years old with acute or convalescent COVID-19. Sequencing was performed on peripheral blood. V is TRBV5-8 and J is TRBJ1-4; tentatively, D is TRBD1 (6 bases). The CDR3 protein is CASSPGTNFAEKLFF. Written as DNA, the CDR3 is TGTGCCAGCAGCCCCGGGACAAACTTCGCGGAAAAACTGTTTTTT.